One and the same sample provided the 24 T cell receptor beta chains below, sequenced in a study of regulatory T cells in long-lasting Graves disease. Building the TCR beta libraries relied on iRepertoire HTBI primers, and CDR3 regions underwent Arm-PCR. One entry per CDR3 protein, called by TCRdb with MiXCR from the multiplex PCR reads. This sample yields about 660,000 distinct CDR3 sequences, of which approximately 29% are seen a single time; roughly 40% belongs to the top ten. Time point of the sample: persistent/refractory GD, antithyroid drugs over 5 years with positive TRAb. The TCR library was prepared using RNA isolated from PBMCs. The specimen comprised peripheral blood mononuclear cells (PBMCs), sampled when the disease was refractory, from a patient treated with antithyroid drugs. Receptor source: a female donor with Graves disease.

The sample holds many counts of this clonotype. This chain joins TRBV2 and TRBJ2-2; D not certain. V was cut by 3 bases and J by 8 bases, with 7 bases left in between. The CDR3 covers 12 residues. Looked up from germline, CDR1 is SNHLY and CDR2 is FYNNEI. The DNA of the CDR3 is TGTGCCAGCAGTGAGGTGGGGGGGGAGCTGTTTTTT. It specifies CASSEVGGELFF.

This clonotype came up many times. The chain combines TRBV6-2 or TRBV6-3 with TRBJ2-5; weak D call: TRBD2 (5 bases). The V gene's germline CDR1 is MNHEY and CDR2 SVGEGT. V lost 8 bases to trimming and J lost 4 bases, with 8 bases between them. This CDR3 spans 11 amino acids. The CDR3 loop is CASGRRETQYF. Here the CDR3 DNA reads TGTGCCAGCGGGAGACGAGAGACCCAGTACTTC.

The rearrangement links TRBV6-2 or TRBV6-3 to TRBJ2-7; 9 bases are a match to TRBD1. Germline V lookup: CDR1 MNHEY, CDR2 SVGEGT. The CDR3 totals 18 residues. The junction had 17 bases not matched to a gene; V was cut back by 6 bases and J by 2 bases. Here the CDR3 DNA reads TGTGCCAGCAGCTTAAAAGGGGACAGGGATTCGCCGACCTACGAGCAGTACTTC. Amino acids: CASSLKGDRDSPTYEQYF.

The chain joins TRBV6-9 to TRBJ1-2; no reliable D call. The germline V gene encodes CDR1 MNHGY and CDR2 SVAAGI. The CDR3 is 14 amino acids. Trimming stripped 3 bases from V and 1 base from J, with 9 bases between. Written as DNA, the CDR3 is TGTGCCAGCAGTTACACCGACAATAACTATGGCTACACCTTC. As protein: CASSYTDNNYGYTF.

There are a few counts of this clonotype. The chain has TRBV5-6 and TRBJ1-2; TRBD1 agrees at 7 bases. The CDR3 is made up of 16 amino acids. Germline CDR1 SGHDT, CDR2 YYEEEE. V trimming: 0 bases; J trimming: 6 bases; junction bases outside the gene matches: 11. The DNA for the CDR3 is TGTGCCAGCAGCTTGGGAGCAGCAGGGGGTTCTCATGGCTACACCTTC. It translates to CASSLGAAGGSHGYTF.

Points on this clonotype: A much larger clone sits a single nucleotide away, making a read error possible. As the CDR3 is not closed by the conserved phenylalanine or tryptophan, this likely results from a read error. This chain uses TRBV12-5 with TRBJ1-6; possible D gene TRBD1, 6 bases. Trimming left V 3 bases short and J 6 bases short, with 12 bases between. The CDR3 sequence is 15 residues long. Germline loops: CDR1 LGHNT, CDR2 FRNRAP. The CDR3 bases are TGTGCTAGTGGTTTCGGACAGTCTTTTAATTCACCCCTCCACCTT. This encodes CASGFGQSFNSPLHL.

This clonotype has a single count. This chain joins TRBV30 and TRBJ2-7; either TRBD1 or TRBD2 may fit D (5 bases each). The germline gives CDR1 GTSNPN, CDR2 SVGIG (reference sequence). CDR3 length: 15 residues. V was shortened by 1 base and J by 0 bases, with 13 bases between the two germline ends. CDR3 amino acids: CAWSAGTLSSYEQYF. CDR3 nucleotides: TGTGCCTGGAGTGCCGGGACGCTAAGCTCCTACGAGCAGTACTTC.

This clonotype was observed many times. The chain carries TRBV2 and TRBJ2-7; TRBD1 matches 9 bases. From germline, CDR1 is SNHLY and CDR2 FYNNEI. V was pared by 9 bases and J by 0 bases, with 9 bases of the junction left unmatched. The CDR3 spans 15 residues. Here the CDR3 reads CASTDRGVGSYEQYF. As DNA, the CDR3 is TGTGCCAGTACGGACAGGGGCGTAGGCTCCTACGAGCAGTACTTC.

In this sample, this clonotype turned up a few times. The chain combines TRBV24-1 with TRBJ1-1; 7 bases line up with TRBD1. Looked up from germline, CDR1 is KGHDR and CDR2 is SFDVKD. Trimming at V came to 4 bases and at J to 4 bases, leaving 2 bases not matched to a gene. CDR3 length: 13 residues. The CDR3 is CATSDYRGTEAFF. In DNA form, the CDR3 reads TGTGCCACCAGTGACTACAGGGGCACTGAAGCTTTCTTT.

This clonotype was counted a few times. The chain has TRBV5-1 and TRBJ1-1, with D perhaps matching TRBD1 (6 bases). This CDR3 is built from 15 residues. The V end was cut by 4 bases, the J end by 5 bases, with 18 bases between. Germline lookup yields CDR1 SGHRS and CDR2 YFSETQ. The CDR3 nucleotides are TGCGCCAGCAGCCTCTTGGGGGCGGAGGGGACTGAAGCTTTCTTT. This encodes CASSLLGAEGTEAFF.

This CDR3 is CASSSPVAKAYEQYF. The CDR3 nucleotides are TGTGCCAGCAGCTCCCCGGTAGCGAAGGCCTACGAGCAGTACTTC. The genes are TRBV11-2 and TRBJ2-7, with D maybe TRBD2 (5 bases). Germline CDR1 SGHAT, CDR2 FQNNGV. The CDR3 runs 15 residues. V lost 4 bases and J 2 bases, leaving 15 bases between the germline ends.

The gene calls are TRBV5-1 and TRBJ2-1; D perhaps matches TRBD2 (5 bases). The V end lost 0 bases, the J end lost 2 bases, and 9 bases lay between the germline ends. In germline, CDR1 is SGHRS, CDR2 YFSETQ. The CDR3 contains 15 residues. In nucleotides, the CDR3 is TGCGCCAGCAGCTTGGATGCTAGCCCCTACAATGAGCAGTTCTTC. Translating gives CASSLDASPYNEQFF.

This sequence joins TRBV7-9 and TRBJ2-7; D unclear. The CDR3 spans 13 residues. V lost 5 bases, J lost 4 bases, and 12 bases lay in between. Germline values: CDR1 SEHNR, CDR2 FQNEAQ (reference sequence). The CDR3 region is CASSPLPSYEQYF. The CDR3 nucleotides are TGTGCCAGCAGCCCCCTACCAAGTTACGAGCAGTACTTC.

The sample holds many counts of this clonotype. V is TRBV11-2 and J is TRBJ1-5, with 8 bases identical to TRBD1. This CDR3 is built from 15 residues. V shed 5 bases and J 3 bases; nucleotides not matched to a gene: 6. Looked up from germline, CDR1 is SGHAT and CDR2 is FQNNGV. CDR3 nucleotide sequence: TGTGCCAGCAGCCCAGGGGGCAGACCCAATCAGCCCCAGCATTTT. This encodes CASSPGGRPNQPQHF.

This clonotype was counted only a few times. This chain joins TRBV5-1 and TRBJ2-7; 11 nucleotides align to TRBD2. CDR1 and CDR2 (germline): SGHRS, YFSETQ. The CDR3 length is 15 residues. J was trimmed by 0 bases and V by 5 bases; bases with no gene match: 4. The CDR3 DNA is TGCGCCAGCAGATTCGGACTAGCGGGCTCCTACGAGCAGTACTTC. Protein product: CASRFGLAGSYEQYF.

This clonotype was picked up many times. V usage is TRBV2 and J usage is TRBJ1-4; D unclear. From germline, CDR1 is SNHLY and CDR2 FYNNEI. V lost 2 bases to trimming and J lost 6 bases, with 13 bases between them. The CDR3 spans 15 residues. In DNA, the CDR3 is TGTGCCAGCAGTGAAAACCAGCCGACCTATGAAAAACTGTTTTTT. Translation gives CASSENQPTYEKLFF.

J is TRBJ1-5 and V is TRBV7-2, with D possibly being TRBD1 (6 bases). V was clipped by 5 bases and J by 6 bases, with 17 bases between them. The CDR3 contains 15 residues. Looked up from germline, CDR1 is SGHTA and CDR2 is FQGNSA. CDR3 protein: CASSPGGLTGQPQHF. In DNA form, the CDR3 reads TGTGCCAGCAGCCCGGGGGGCCTGACGGGTCAGCCCCAGCATTTT. The full variable domain, completed using reference TRBV7-2 and TRBJ1-5, is GAGVSQSPSNKVTEKGKDVELRCDPISGHTALYWYRQSLGQGLEFLIYFQGNSAPDKSGLPSDRFSAERTGGSVSTLTIQRTQQEDSAVYLCASSPGGLTGQPQHFGDGTRLSIL.

This clonotype was counted between two and nine times. The V gene is TRBV29-1, the J gene TRBJ1-2, with D tentatively TRBD1 (5 bases). The CDR3 consists of 12 residues. The V gene's germline CDR1 is SQVTM and CDR2 ANQGSEA. The V gene lost 3 bases and the J gene lost 4 bases, with 9 bases spanning the gap. CDR3 bases: TGCAGCGTTGAGACAGAGCTCTATGGCTACACCTTC. Protein product: CSVETELYGYTF.

This clonotype has a handful of counts. V is TRBV20-1 and J is TRBJ2-7; 7 nucleotides align to TRBD2. There are 13 residues in the CDR3. The J segment lost 3 bases and the V segment lost 6 bases, leaving 8 bases of the junction unmatched. The germline CDR1 and CDR2 sequences are DFQATT and SNEGSKA (reference sequence). CDR3: CSAETGGLYEQYF. In nucleotides, the CDR3 is TGCAGTGCCGAGACGGGAGGTCTCTACGAGCAGTACTTC.

The chain has TRBV6-2 or TRBV6-3 and TRBJ1-1; a weak D match, TRBD1 (5 bases). The CDR3 has 14 residues. CDR1 and CDR2 from the germline V gene are MNHEY and SVGEGT. Between the trimmed V and J ends, which lost 2 bases and 5 bases, there was a span of 12 bases. The CDR3 protein is CASSYRPGLTEAFF. DNA of the CDR3: TGTGCCAGCAGTTACAGGCCAGGGTTGACTGAAGCTTTCTTT.

In its sample, this clonotype was seen a few times. V gene TRBV28 combines with J gene TRBJ1-2; D possibly corresponds to TRBD1 (6 bases). Looked up from germline, CDR1 is MDHEN and CDR2 is SYDVKM. V was pared by 3 bases and J by 3 bases, with 11 bases between. The CDR3 runs 14 residues. The CDR3 sequence is CASSFNTGYYGYTF. CDR3 bases: TGTGCCAGCAGTTTCAACACAGGGTACTATGGCTACACCTTC.

This clonotype was seen repeatedly, ten times or more. The chain couples TRBV12-3 or TRBV12-4 to TRBJ1-3; D not certain. Trimming removed 6 bases at V and 4 bases at J, with 4 bases between. CDR3 length: 11 amino acids. The CDR3 sequence: CASRSGNTIYF. The CDR3 DNA follows: TGTGCCAGCAGGAGCGGAAACACCATATATTTT.

In this sample, this clonotype turned up a few times. A junction boundary mismatches the germline segment, possibly from a read error. The chain recombines TRBV5-1 with TRBJ2-2; a weak D match, TRBD1 (6 bases). Germline CDR1 and CDR2: SGHRS and YFSETQ. This CDR3 spans 13 amino acids. The CDR3 bases are TGTGCCAGCAGCTCCAGGGGTACCGGGGAGCTGTTTTTT. Translation gives CASSSRGTGELFF. The whole variable domain, filled in from reference TRBV5-1 and TRBJ2-2, reads KAGVTQTPRYLIKTRGQQVTLSCSPISGHRSVSWYQQTPGQGLQFLFEYFSETQRNKGNFPGRFSGRQFSNSRSEMNVSTLELGDSALYLCASSSRGTGELFFGEGSRLTVL.

This clonotype was detected only a few times. The gene calls are TRBV5-1 and TRBJ2-5, with D perhaps TRBD1 or TRBD2 (5 bases each). CDR3 size: 14 residues. V shed 4 bases and J shed 4 bases, with 14 bases lying between them. The germline CDR1 and CDR2 sequences are SGHRS and YFSETQ. DNA of the CDR3: TGCGCCAGCAGCGGGGACCCCACGAGAGAGACCCAGTACTTC. Translation gives CASSGDPTRETQYF.